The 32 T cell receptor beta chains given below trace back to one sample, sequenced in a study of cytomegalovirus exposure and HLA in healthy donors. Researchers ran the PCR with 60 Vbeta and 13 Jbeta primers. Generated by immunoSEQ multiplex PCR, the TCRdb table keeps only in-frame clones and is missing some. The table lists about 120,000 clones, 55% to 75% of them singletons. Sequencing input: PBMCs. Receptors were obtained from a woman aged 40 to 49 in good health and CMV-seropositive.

DNA of the CDR3: TGTGCCAGCTCACTCTTGGGACAGGGGTTACAGAACACTGAAGCTTTCTTT. Its translation: CASSLLGQGLQNTEAFF. The chain couples TRBV18 to TRBJ1-1; 10 bases are shared with TRBD1. This CDR3 region has 17 residues. V gave up 4 bases and J gave up 1 base; unmatched junction bases: 9. Germline V gives CDR1 KGHSH, CDR2 LQKENI.

CDR3 loop: CAIRPQGVGGAEAFF. As DNA, the CDR3 is TGTGCCATCCGGCCACAGGGGGTTGGAGGCGCTGAAGCTTTCTTT. This chain connects TRBV10-3 to TRBJ1-1; 8 bases are a match to TRBD1. Germline V gene data show CDR1 as ENHRY and CDR2 as SYGVKD. The CDR3 has 15 amino acids. J lost 6 bases, V lost 8 bases, and 14 bases had no gene match.

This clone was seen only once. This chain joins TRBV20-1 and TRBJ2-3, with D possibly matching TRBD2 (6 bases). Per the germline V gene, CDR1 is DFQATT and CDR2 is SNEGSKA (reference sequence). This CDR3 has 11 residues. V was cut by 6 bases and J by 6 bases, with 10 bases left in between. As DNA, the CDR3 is TGCAGTGCCCGGGGGTGGGATACGCAGTATTTT. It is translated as CSARGWDTQYF.

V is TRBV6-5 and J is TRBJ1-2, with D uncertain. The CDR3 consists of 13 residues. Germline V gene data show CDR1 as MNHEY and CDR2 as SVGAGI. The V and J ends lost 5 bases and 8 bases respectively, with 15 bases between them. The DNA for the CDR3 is TGTGCCAGCAGTGCCCGGGTCCTCCGAGGCTACACCTTC. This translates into CASSARVLRGYTF.

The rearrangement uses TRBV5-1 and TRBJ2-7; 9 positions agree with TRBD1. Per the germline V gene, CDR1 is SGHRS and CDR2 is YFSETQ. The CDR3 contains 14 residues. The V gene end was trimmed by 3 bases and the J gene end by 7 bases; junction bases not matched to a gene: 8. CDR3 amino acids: CASSSWTGAEEQYF. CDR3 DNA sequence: TGCGCCAGCAGCTCTTGGACAGGGGCGGAGGAGCAGTACTTC.

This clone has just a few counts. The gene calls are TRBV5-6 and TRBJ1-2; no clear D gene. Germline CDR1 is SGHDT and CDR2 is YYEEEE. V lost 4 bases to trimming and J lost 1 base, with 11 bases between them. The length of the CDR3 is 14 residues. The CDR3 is CASSPRHINYGYTF. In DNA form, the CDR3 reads TGTGCCAGCAGCCCAAGACATATTAACTATGGCTACACCTTC.

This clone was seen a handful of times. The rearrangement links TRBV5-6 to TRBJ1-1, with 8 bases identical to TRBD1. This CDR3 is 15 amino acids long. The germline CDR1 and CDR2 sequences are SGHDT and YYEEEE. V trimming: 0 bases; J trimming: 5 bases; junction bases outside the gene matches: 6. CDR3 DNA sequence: TGTGCCAGCAGCTTGGTGTGGGGGGACAGGACTGAAGCTTTCTTT. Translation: CASSLVWGDRTEAFF.

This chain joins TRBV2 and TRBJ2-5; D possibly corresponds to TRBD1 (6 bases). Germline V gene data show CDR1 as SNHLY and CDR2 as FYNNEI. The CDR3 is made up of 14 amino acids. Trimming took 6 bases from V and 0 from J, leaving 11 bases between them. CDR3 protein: CASRLTGNQETQYF. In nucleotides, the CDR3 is TGTGCCAGCAGATTAACAGGGAACCAAGAGACCCAGTACTTC.

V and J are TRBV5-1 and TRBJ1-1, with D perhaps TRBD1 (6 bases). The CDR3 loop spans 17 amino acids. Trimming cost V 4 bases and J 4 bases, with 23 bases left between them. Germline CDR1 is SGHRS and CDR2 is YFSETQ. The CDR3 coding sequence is TGCGCCAGCAGCCCCATGTATCTTCAGGGGATGGGCACTGAAGCTTTCTTT. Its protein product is CASSPMYLQGMGTEAFF.

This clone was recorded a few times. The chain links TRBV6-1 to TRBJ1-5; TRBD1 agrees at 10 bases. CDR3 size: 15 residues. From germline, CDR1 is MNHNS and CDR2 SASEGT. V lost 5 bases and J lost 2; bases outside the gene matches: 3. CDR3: CASSWTGGGNQPQHF. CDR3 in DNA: TGTGCCAGCAGTTGGACAGGGGGAGGCAATCAGCCCCAGCATTTT.

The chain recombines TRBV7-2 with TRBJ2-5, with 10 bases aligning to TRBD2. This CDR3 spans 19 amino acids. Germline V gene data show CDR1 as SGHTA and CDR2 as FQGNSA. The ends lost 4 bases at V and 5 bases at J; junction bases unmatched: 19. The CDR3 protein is CASSSLFSAGGWEVETQYF. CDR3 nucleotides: TGTGCCAGCAGCTCCCTCTTCTCAGCGGGGGGGTGGGAGGTGGAGACCCAGTACTTC.

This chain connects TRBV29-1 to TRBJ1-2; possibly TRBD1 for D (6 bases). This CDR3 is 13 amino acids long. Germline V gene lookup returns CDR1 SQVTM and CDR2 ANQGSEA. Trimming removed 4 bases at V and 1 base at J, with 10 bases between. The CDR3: CSVGQGFNYGYTF. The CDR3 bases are TGCAGCGTTGGGCAGGGGTTTAACTATGGCTACACCTTC.

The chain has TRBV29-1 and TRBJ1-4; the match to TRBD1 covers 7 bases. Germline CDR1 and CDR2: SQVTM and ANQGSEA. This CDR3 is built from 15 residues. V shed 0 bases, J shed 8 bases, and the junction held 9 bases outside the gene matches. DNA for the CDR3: TGCAGCGTTGAAGATCTACAGGGGTCTTCGGAAAAACTGTTTTTT. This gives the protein CSVEDLQGSSEKLFF.

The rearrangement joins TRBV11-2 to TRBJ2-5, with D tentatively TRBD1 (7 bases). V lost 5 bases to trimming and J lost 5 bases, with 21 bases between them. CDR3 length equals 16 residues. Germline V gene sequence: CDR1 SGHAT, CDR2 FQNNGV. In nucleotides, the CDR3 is TGTGCCAGCAGCAAAAGACTTCGACAGGGAGGCGAGACCCAGTACTTC. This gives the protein CASSKRLRQGGETQYF.

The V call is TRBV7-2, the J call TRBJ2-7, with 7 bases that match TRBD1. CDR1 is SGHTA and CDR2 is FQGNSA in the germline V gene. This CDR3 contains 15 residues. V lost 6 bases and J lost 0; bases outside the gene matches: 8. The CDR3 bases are TGTGCCAGCAGTCCCAGGGGGACAACCTCCTACGAGCAGTACTTC. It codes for CASSPRGTTSYEQYF.

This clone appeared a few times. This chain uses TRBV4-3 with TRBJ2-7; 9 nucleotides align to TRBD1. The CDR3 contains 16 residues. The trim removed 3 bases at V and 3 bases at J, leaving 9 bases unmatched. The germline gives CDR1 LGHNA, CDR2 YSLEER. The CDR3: CASSQDGTGNYYEQYF. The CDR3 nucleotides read TGCGCCAGCAGCCAGGACGGGACAGGGAACTACTACGAGCAGTACTTC.

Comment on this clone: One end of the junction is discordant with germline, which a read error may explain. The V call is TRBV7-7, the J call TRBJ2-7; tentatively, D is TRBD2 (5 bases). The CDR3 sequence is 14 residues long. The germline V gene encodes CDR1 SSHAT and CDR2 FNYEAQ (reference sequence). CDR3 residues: CASSLAYGDYEQYF. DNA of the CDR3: TGTGCTAGCAGCTTAGCGTATGGAGACTACGAGCAGTACTTC. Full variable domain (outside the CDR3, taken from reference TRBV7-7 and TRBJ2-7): GAGVSQSPRYKVTKRGQDVTLRCDPISSHATLYWYQQALGQGPEFLTYFNYEAQPDKSGLPSDRFSAERPEGSISTLTIQRTEQRDSAMYRCASSLAYGDYEQYFGPGTRLTVT.

The CDR3 loop is CASSHRGTDTQYF. The CDR3 DNA reads as TGTGCCAGCAGCCACAGGGGCACAGATACGCAGTATTTT. The chain combines TRBV11-3 with TRBJ2-3, with D perhaps TRBD1 (6 bases). This CDR3 contains 13 residues. The V gene lost 5 bases and the J gene lost 1 base, with 7 bases spanning the gap. Per germline, CDR1 SGHNT and CDR2 YENEEA.

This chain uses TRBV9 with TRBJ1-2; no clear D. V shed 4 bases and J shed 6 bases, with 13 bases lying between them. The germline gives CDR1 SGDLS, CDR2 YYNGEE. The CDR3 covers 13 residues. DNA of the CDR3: TGTGCCAGCAGCTCCTCGGGATGGAATGGCTACACCTTC. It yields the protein CASSSSGWNGYTF.

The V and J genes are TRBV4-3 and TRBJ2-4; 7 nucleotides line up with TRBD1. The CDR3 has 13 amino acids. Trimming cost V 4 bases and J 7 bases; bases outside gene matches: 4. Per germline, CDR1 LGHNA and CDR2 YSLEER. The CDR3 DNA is TGCGCCAGCAGCCCTGGACAGGACAACATTCAGTACTTC. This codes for CASSPGQDNIQYF.

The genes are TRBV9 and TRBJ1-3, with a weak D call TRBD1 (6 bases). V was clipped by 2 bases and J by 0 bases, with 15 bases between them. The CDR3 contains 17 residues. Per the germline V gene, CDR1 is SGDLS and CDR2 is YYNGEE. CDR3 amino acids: CASSVLPGQDSGNTIYF. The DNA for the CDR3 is TGTGCCAGCAGCGTGCTACCGGGACAAGACTCTGGAAACACCATATATTTT.

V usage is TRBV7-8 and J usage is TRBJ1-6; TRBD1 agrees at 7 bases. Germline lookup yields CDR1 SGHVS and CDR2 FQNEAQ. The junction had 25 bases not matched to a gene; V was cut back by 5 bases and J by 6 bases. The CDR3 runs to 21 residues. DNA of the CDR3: TGTGCCAGCAGCATTAAGGAGGGGGCAGACGCCGGAGCAGGGTCTAATTCACCCCTCCACTTT. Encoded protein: CASSIKEGADAGAGSNSPLHF.

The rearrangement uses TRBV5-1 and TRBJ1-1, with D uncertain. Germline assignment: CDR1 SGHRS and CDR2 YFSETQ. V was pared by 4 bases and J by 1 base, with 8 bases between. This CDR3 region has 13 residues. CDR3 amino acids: CASSMRENTEAFF. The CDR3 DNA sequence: TGCGCCAGCAGCATGAGAGAGAACACTGAAGCTTTCTTT. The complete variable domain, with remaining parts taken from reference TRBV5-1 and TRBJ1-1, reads KAGVTQTPRYLIKTRGQQVTLSCSPISGHRSVSWYQQTPGQGLQFLFEYFSETQRNKGNFPGRFSGRQFSNSRSEMNVSTLELGDSALYLCASSMRENTEAFFGQGTRLTVV.

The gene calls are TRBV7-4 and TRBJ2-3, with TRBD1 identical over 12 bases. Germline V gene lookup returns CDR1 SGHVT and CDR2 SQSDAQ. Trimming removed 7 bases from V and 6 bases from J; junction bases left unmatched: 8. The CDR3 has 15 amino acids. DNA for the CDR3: TGTGCCAGCATCACCGGGACAGGGGGCGTGGATACGCAGTATTTT. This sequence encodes CASITGTGGVDTQYF.

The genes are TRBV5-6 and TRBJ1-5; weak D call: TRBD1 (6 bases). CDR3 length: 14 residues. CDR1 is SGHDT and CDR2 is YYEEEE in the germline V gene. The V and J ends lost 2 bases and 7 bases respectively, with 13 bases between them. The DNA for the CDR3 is TGTGCCAGCAGCTTTAAGGGGGGGAAACAGCCCCAGCATTTT. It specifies CASSFKGGKQPQHF.

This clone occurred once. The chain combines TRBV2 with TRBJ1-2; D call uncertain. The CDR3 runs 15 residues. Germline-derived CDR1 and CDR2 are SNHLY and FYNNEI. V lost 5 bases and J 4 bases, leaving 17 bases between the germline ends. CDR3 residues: CASSPTSQTSYGYTF. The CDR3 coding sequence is TGTGCCAGCAGTCCCACCTCCCAGACATCCTATGGCTACACCTTC.

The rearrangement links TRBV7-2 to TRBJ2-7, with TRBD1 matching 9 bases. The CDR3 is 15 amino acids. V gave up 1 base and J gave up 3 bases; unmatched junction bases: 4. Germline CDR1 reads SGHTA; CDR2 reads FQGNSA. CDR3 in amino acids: CASSLGRTGDYEQYF. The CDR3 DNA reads TGTGCCAGCAGCTTAGGGAGGACAGGGGACTACGAGCAGTACTTC.

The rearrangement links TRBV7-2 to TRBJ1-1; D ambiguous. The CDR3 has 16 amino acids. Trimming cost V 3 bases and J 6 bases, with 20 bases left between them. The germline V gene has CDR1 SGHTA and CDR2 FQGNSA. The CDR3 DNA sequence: TGTGCCAGCAGCTTTGAGGGAAAAGGCATTCACTCTGAAGCTTTCTTT. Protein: CASSFEGKGIHSEAFF. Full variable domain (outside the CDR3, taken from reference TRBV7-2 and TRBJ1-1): GAGVSQSPSNKVTEKGKDVELRCDPISGHTALYWYRQSLGQGLEFLIYFQGNSAPDKSGLPSDRFSAERTGGSVSTLTIQRTQQEDSAVYLCASSFEGKGIHSEAFFGQGTRLTVV.

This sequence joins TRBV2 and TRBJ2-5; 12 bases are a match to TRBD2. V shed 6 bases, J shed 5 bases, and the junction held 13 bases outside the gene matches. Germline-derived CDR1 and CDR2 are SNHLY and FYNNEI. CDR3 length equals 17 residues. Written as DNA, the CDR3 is TGTGCCAGCAGACTCCGACTAGCGGGGGAAAGTTGGGAGACCCAGTACTTC. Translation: CASRLRLAGESWETQYF.

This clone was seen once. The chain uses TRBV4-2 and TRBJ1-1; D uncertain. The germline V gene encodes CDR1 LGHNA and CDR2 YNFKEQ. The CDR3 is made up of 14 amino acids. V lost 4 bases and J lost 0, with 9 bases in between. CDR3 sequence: CASSRDGVNTEAFF. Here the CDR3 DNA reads TGTGCCAGCAGCCGAGACGGGGTGAACACTGAAGCTTTCTTT.

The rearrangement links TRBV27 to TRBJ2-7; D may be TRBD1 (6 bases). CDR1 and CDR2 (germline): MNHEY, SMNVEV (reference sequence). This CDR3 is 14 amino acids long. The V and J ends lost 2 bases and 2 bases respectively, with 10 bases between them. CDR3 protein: CASSLAQGTYEQYF. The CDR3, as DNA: TGTGCCAGCAGTTTAGCGCAGGGGACCTACGAGCAGTACTTC.

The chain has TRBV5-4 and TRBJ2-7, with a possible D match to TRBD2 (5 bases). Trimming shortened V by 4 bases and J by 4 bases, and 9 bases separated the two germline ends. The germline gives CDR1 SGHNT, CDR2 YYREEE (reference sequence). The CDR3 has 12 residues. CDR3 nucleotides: TGTGCCAGCAGCCGAGAGGGATACGAGCAGTACTTC. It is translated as CASSREGYEQYF.